The present entry profiles one T cell receptor (beta chain) with its context. Antigen unknown. The entry originates in a study of monozygotic twins with inflammatory bowel disease. TCRdb reprocessed the 5' RACE reads and reports one entry per CDR3 protein, with no DNA. The table counts nearly 450,000 distinct CDR3 sequences; 2.4% lies in the top ten. CDR1 is SGHTA, CDR2 FQGNSA, per germline. CDR3 length equals 13 residues. General study points: IBD patients showed reduced TCRbeta diversity (inverse Simpson) versus healthy co-twins.

The receptor's source is a human donor with ulcerative colitis or Crohn's disease, or a healthy co-twin of an affected twin (not recorded which). The rearrangement joins TRBV7-2 to TRBJ2-2; TCRdb's D gene call, TRBD1, goes unchecked for lack of DNA. The source material was blood. The CDR3: CASSLQGAGELFF.